This T cell receptor (beta chain) was documented in a study of T cell responses to AZD1222 COVID-19 vaccine (dated by TCRdb to the early 2020s). A note on the overall study: AZD1222 recipients with second doses at about 4 weeks or about 12 weeks were pooled, because spike-specific TCR depth and breadth did not differ between schedules. A total of around 240 trial participants underwent TCR sequencing, of whom 207 received two doses of AZD1222 and around 25 received two doses of the MenACWY control vaccine. Trial participants were enrolled by age into subgroups of 18-55, 56-69 and 70-plus years, and around 150, 29 and 61 TCR-sequenced participants, respectively, were included in these subgroups.

The CDR3 regions of human TCRbeta chains were subjected to immunosequencing. The authors' pipeline ran thus. TCRs in the repertoires were matched against a reference library of SARS-CoV-2-specific TCRs that had been generated with the MIRA antigen-specificity platform. Breadth was defined as the fraction of unique TCRs that were SARS-CoV-2-associated. Depth was defined as the fraction of total T cells that were SARS-CoV-2-associated. Using the MIRA data, each spike-specific TCR was mapped to the spike region that the TCR reacts to and placed in a CD4 or CD8 class. Log10-transformed breadth and depth values were compared by one-way ANOVA with Sidak's multiple comparisons tests. In its TCRdb copy, this immuneACCESS table keeps in-frame sequences only and misses some clones. Where compared with another copy, unresolved V genes explain less than half of these, and the others have no known cause. From that table come the V and J calls and clone size; the DNA was used to work out D and trimming. The sample yields under 200,000 clones; roughly 92% were counted once. 1.6% of the sample lies in the top ten.

Comment on this clone: Which antigen it targets is not known. There are no base qualities to consult, and no much larger clone falls within one base.

There are 14 amino acids in the CDR3, from cysteine to phenylalanine inclusive. The read is trimmed to its CDR3 DNA, 42 bases read in frame from base 1. After removal of 5 bases from V and 4 bases from J, the junction retains 6 bases not matched to a gene. As encoded in the germline V gene (reference sequence), CDR1 is MNHEY while CDR2 is SMNVEV. The intended sense of this specimen's time point label: baseline before first vaccination. Vaccinee samples came from UK trials COV001 and COV002, including a single-blind randomized controlled phase 2/3 trial of AZD1222 (ChAdOx1 nCoV-19) in healthy adults. For TCRbeta chain sequencing, PBMC samples from trial participants were taken at day 0 and at day 28 after the second dose. Summary of the overall study and its limitations: Participants were mostly white British, with more females than males. The authors suggested clonal diversity may have been underestimated. In the small 56-69-year group, the increase in depth fell short of significance, most likely because of low power. Because no day 14 peak-response samples were available, repertoires were characterized only after the peak T cell response. After two AZD1222 doses, spike-specific TCR breadth and depth were significantly higher than at day 0 and than in MenACWY recipients. Vaccine-associated CD4 TCRs spanned the whole spike protein, with dominant responses in regions 160-218 and 743-854. Reportedly, almost half of the unique spike-specific TCRs recognized epitopes lying outside the regions that are mutated in the B.1.351 and B.1.1.7 variants. Conclusions about previously exposed vaccinees were limited because only 5 or 6 AZD1222 recipients were SARS-CoV-2 seropositive at baseline.

This sample comprised peripheral blood, obtained on day 0 of AZD1222 vaccination. The clonotype originates from an adult in good health. The sequence links TRBV27 to TRBJ2-7; TRBD1 fits 9 bases in the junction. The DNA sequence is as follows: TGTGCCAGCAGTAGGACAGGGGTCGGTTACGAGCAGTACTTC. This translates into CASSRTGVGYEQYF.